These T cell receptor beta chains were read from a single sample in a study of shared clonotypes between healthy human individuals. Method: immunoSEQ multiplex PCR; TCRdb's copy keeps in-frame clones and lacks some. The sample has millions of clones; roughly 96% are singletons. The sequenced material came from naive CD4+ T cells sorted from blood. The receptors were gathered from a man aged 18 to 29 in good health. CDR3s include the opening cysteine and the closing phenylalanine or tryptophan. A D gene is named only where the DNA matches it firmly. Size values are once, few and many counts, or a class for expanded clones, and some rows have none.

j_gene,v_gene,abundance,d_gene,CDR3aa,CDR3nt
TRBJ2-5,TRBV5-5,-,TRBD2,CASSLLAGQETQYF,TGTGCCAGCAGCTTGTTAGCGGGGCAAGAGACCCAGTACTTC
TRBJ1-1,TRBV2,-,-,CASSEGGPIAEAFF,TGTGCCAGCAGTGAGGGGGGCCCGATCGCTGAAGCTTTCTTT
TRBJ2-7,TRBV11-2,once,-,CASRGAARNEQYF,TGTGCCAGCAGGGGAGCAGCGAGAAACGAGCAGTACTTC
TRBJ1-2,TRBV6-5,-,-,CASSYSNGWGGGYTF,TGTGCCAGCAGTTACTCGAATGGGTGGGGCGGTGGCTACACCTTC
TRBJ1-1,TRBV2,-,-,CASSEGPGVGAFF,TGTGCCAGCAGTGAAGGGCCGGGAGTCGGAGCTTTCTTT
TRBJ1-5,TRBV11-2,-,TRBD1,CASSTGQGHQPQHF,TGTGCCAGCAGCACCGGACAGGGACATCAGCCCCAGCATTTT
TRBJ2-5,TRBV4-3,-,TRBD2,CASSQELLLAEYQETQYF,TGCGCCAGCAGCCAAGAACTCCTACTAGCGGAGTACCAAGAGACCCAGTACTTC
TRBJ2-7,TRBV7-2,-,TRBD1,CASSSGQVTTYEQYF,TGTGCCAGCAGCTCAGGACAGGTAACGACCTACGAGCAGTACTTC
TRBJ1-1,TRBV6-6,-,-,CASSLQANTEAFF,TGTGCCAGCAGTCTACAGGCGAACACTGAAGCTTTCTTT
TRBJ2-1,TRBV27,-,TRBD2,CASSKGLAAYNEQFF,TGTGCCAGCAGTAAGGGACTAGCGGCCTACAATGAGCAGTTCTTC
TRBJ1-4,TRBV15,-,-,CATSRDLGSTSTGEKLFF,TGTGCCACCAGCAGAGATTTGGGCAGTACCTCAACGGGAGAAAAACTGTTTTTT
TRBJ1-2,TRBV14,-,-,CASSQENRPNYGYTF,TGTGCCAGCAGCCAAGAAAACAGACCTAACTATGGCTACACCTTC
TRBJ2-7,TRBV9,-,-,CASSVGPSYEQYF,TGTGCCAGCAGCGTAGGGCCTTCCTACGAGCAGTACTTC
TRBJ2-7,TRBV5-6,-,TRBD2,CASSGWEGNYEQYF,TGTGCCAGCAGCGGCTGGGAGGGTAACTACGAGCAGTACTTC
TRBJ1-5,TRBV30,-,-,CAWSVTGPQHF,TGTGCCTGGAGTGTAACGGGGCCCCAGCATTTT
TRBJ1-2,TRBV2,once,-,CASREGYYGYTF,TGTGCCAGCAGAGAAGGGTACTATGGCTACACCTTC
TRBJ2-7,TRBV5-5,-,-,CASTRGVQDVWEQYF,TGTGCCAGCACCCGGGGCGTGCAGGACGTTTGGGAGCAGTACTTC
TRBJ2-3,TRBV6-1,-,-,CASSERLKRPTDTQYF,TGTGCCAGCAGTGAACGGTTAAAGCGACCCACAGATACGCAGTATTTT
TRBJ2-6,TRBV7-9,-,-,CASSLRGANVLTF,TGTGCCAGCAGCTTGAGGGGGGCCAACGTCCTGACTTTC
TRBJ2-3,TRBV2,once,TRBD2,CATELAGGISTQYF,TGTGCCACTGAACTAGCGGGGGGGATTAGTACGCAGTATTTT
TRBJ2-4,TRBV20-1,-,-,CSAREINIQYF,TGCAGTGCTAGAGAAATAAACATTCAGTACTTC
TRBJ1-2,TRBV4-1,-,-,CASTMTGVNYGYTF,TGCGCCAGCACTATGACAGGAGTTAACTATGGCTACACCTTC
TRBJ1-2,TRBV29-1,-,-,CSSPNHGQGFPNYGYTF,TGCAGCTCTCCAAATCATGGGCAGGGTTTTCCTAACTATGGCTACACCTTC
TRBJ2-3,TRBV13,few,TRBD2,CASSRSGGSTDTQYF,TGTGCCAGCAGCCGAAGCGGGGGCAGCACAGATACGCAGTATTTT
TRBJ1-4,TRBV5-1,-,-,CASSLQRENEKLFF,TGCGCCAGCAGCTTGCAGAGGGAAAATGAAAAACTGTTTTTT
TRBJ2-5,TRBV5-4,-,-,CAYLRGSRQETQYF,TGTGCCTACCTGCGGGGATCCCGGCAAGAGACCCAGTACTTC
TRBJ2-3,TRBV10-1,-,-,CASSDSSREATQYF,TGCGCCAGCAGTGATAGCTCCCGCGAAGCTACGCAGTATTTT
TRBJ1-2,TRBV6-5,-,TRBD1,CASSYDTGGVNGYTF,TGTGCCAGCAGTTACGACACAGGGGGCGTAAATGGCTACACCTTC
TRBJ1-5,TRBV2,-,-,CASSRLRDSDQPQHF,TGTGCCAGCAGTCGTCTTCGGGACTCCGATCAGCCCCAGCATTTT
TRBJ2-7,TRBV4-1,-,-,CASSQEPEIYSYEQYF,TGCGCCAGCAGCCAAGAACCTGAAATTTACTCCTACGAGCAGTACTTC
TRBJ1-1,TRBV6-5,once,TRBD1,CASSRTGEGDAEAFF,TGTGCCAGCAGTCGAACAGGGGAGGGCGACGCTGAAGCTTTCTTT
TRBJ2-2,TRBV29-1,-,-,CSASRAGELFF,TGCAGCGCGTCAAGGGCCGGGGAGCTGTTTTTT
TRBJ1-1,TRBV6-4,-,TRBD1,CASRREGANTEAFF,TGTGCCAGCAGGAGGGAGGGGGCGAACACTGAAGCTTTCTTT
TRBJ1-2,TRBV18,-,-,CASSPPQGIPGYTF,TGTGCCAGCTCACCACCCCAGGGAATACCTGGCTACACCTTC
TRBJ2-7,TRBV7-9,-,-,CASSLPTGGAVLEQYF,TGTGCCAGCAGCCTACCCACGGGGGGCGCCGTCCTAGAGCAGTACTTC
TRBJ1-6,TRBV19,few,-,CASTLDSSYNSPLHF,TGTGCCAGTACCTTGGACAGTTCCTATAATTCACCCCTCCACTTT
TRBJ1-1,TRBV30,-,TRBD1,CAGRGRTNTEAFF,TGTGCTGGGAGGGGGCGGACGAACACTGAAGCTTTCTTT
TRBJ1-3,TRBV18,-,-,CASSPPSGNTIYF,TGTGCCAGCTCACCCCCCTCTGGAAACACCATATATTTT
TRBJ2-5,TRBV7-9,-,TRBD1,CASSRDRGRETQYF,TGTGCCAGCAGCCGGGACAGGGGGCGAGAGACCCAGTACTTC
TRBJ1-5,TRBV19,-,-,CASSIGRGSNQPQHF,TGTGCCAGTAGTATAGGGCGGGGAAGCAATCAGCCCCAGCATTTT
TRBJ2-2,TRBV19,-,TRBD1,CASSIAGTGVTGELFF,TGTGCCAGTAGTATAGCCGGGACAGGGGTAACCGGGGAGCTGTTTTTT
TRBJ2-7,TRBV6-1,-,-,CASSEARVAVSYEQYF,TGTGCCAGCAGTGAAGCGCGGGTTGCGGTCTCCTACGAGCAGTACTTC
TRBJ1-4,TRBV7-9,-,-,CASSSTAGKTEKLFF,TGTGCCAGCAGCTCAACGGCAGGGAAGACTGAAAAACTGTTTTTT
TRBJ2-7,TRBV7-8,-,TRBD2,CASSKNRTRPYEQYF,TGTGCCAGCAGCAAGAATCGGACTAGGCCCTACGAGCAGTACTTC
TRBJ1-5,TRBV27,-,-,CASSLEGETNQPQHF,TGTGCCAGCAGCTTGGAAGGTGAGACAAATCAGCCCCAGCATTTT
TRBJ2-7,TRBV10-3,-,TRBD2,CAISRGTSGSYEQYF,TGTGCCATCAGTCGGGGGACTAGCGGTTCCTACGAGCAGTACTTC
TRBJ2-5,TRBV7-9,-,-,CASSLDSLGRRETQYF,TGTGCCAGCAGCTTAGACTCTTTGGGGAGACGAGAGACCCAGTACTTC
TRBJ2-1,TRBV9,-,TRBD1,CASSKGTGDSNEQFF,TGTGCCAGCAGCAAAGGGACAGGGGATTCCAATGAGCAGTTCTTC